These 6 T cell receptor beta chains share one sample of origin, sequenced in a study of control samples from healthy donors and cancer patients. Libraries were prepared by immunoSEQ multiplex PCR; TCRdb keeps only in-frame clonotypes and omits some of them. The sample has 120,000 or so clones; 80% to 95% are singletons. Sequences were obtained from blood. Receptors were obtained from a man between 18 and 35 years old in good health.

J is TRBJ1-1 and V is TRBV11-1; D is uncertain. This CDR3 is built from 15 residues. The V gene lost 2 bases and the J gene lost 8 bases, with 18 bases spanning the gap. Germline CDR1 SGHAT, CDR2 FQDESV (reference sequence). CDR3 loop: CASSLHADGRQEAFF. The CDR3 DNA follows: TGTGCCAGCAGCTTACATGCAGACGGTAGACAAGAAGCTTTCTTT. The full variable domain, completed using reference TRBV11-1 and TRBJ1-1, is EAEVAQSPRYKITEKSQAVAFWCDPISGHATLYWYRQILGQGPELLVQFQDESVVDDSQLPKDRFSAERLKGVDSTLKIQPAELGDSAMYLCASSLHADGRQEAFFGQGTRLTVV.

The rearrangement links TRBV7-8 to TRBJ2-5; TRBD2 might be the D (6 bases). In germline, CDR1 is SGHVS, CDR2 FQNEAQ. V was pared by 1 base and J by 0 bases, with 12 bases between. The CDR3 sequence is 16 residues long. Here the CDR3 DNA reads TGTGCCAGCAGCTTAGAGGTGCTAGCGTACCAAGAGACCCAGTACTTC. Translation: CASSLEVLAYQETQYF.

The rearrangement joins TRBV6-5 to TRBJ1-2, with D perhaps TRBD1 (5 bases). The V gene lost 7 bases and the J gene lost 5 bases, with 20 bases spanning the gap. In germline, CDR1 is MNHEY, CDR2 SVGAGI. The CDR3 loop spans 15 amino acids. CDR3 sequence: CASMAGEGGWYGYTF. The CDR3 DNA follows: TGTGCCAGCATGGCGGGGGAGGGAGGTTGGTATGGCTACACCTTC.

CDR3 sequence reads: CAWSVRGAGGYTF. CDR3 DNA: TGTGCCTGGAGTGTACGAGGGGCGGGTGGCTACACCTTC. The rearrangement links TRBV30 to TRBJ1-2, with a possible D match to TRBD1 (5 bases). The CDR3 length is 13 residues. V lost 0 bases and J lost 7, with 12 bases in between. Germline-derived CDR1 and CDR2 are GTSNPN and SVGIG (reference sequence).

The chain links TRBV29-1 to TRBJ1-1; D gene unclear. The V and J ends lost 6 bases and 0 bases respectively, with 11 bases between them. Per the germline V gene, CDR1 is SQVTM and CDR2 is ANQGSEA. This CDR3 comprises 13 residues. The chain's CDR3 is CSVSISMNTEAFF. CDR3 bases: TGCAGCGTATCGATCAGTATGAACACTGAAGCTTTCTTT.

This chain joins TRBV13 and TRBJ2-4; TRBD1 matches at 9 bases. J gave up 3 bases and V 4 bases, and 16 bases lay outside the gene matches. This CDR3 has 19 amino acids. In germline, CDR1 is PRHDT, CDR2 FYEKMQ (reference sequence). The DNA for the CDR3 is TGTGCCAGCAGCTCAAATCCGGGACAGGGAGTTCTTAGCAAAAACATTCAGTACTTC. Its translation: CASSSNPGQGVLSKNIQYF.